This entry lists 5 T cell receptor beta chains sequenced from one sample in a study of blood T cell repertoires in COVID-19. Clones were sequenced by immunoSEQ multiplex PCR, and TCRdb holds only the in-frame ones, with some missing. The data contain roughly 70,000 clones, approximately 90% of them seen just once; the ten biggest clones take up around 5%. The material sequenced was peripheral blood. The receptors shown here come from an older woman with active COVID-19.

To note about this clone: Additional DNA sequences in this sample encode the identical CDR3. The J gene is TRBJ2-7, the V gene TRBV18; D might be TRBD1 (5 bases). Germline assignment: CDR1 KGHSH and CDR2 LQKENI. The CDR3 covers 13 residues. V was clipped by 3 bases and J by 1 base, with 7 bases between them. The CDR3 here is CASSPDSSYEQYF. DNA of the CDR3: TGTGCCAGCTCACCCGACAGTTCCTACGAGCAGTACTTC.

V gene TRBV19 combines with J gene TRBJ2-3; D might be TRBD1 (6 bases). V shed 8 bases and J shed 5 bases, with 23 bases lying between them. The CDR3 has 16 residues. Germline loops: CDR1 LNHDA, CDR2 SQIVND (reference sequence). CDR3 in amino acids: CASSWGQVGPGDTQYF. The CDR3 nucleotides are TGTGCCAGTTCATGGGGGCAGGTCGGACCCGGAGATACGCAGTATTTT.

This rearrangement joins TRBV20-1 to TRBJ2-3; no firm D call. The germline V gene has CDR1 DFQATT and CDR2 SNEGSKA (reference sequence). This CDR3 contains 13 residues. V dropped 3 bases and J dropped 0 bases, with 7 bases sitting between them. CDR3 loop: CSASRSSTDTQYF. The CDR3 coding sequence is TGCAGTGCTAGTAGGAGTAGCACAGATACGCAGTATTTT.

This rearrangement joins TRBV30 to TRBJ1-2, with D perhaps matching TRBD1 (6 bases). Between the trimmed V and J ends, which lost 0 bases and 4 bases, there was a span of 12 bases. This CDR3 comprises 14 residues. Germline lookup yields CDR1 GTSNPN and CDR2 SVGIG (reference sequence). In nucleotides, the CDR3 is TGTGCCTGGAGTGTAATCGGACAGAGCTATGGCTACACCTTC. The encoded protein is CAWSVIGQSYGYTF.

The gene calls are TRBV5-1 and TRBJ1-4; D might be TRBD1 (5 bases). This CDR3 is 14 amino acids long. The V gene lost 2 bases and the J gene lost 7 bases, with 12 bases spanning the gap. Germline V gives CDR1 SGHRS, CDR2 YFSETQ. CDR3 DNA sequence: TGCGCCAGCAGCTTTCAGGGTTCGGGTGAAAAACTGTTTTTT. Amino acid sequence: CASSFQGSGEKLFF.